These 9 T cell receptor beta chains originate from one sample sequenced in a study of T cells in tumors after PD-1 blockade. Repertoires were generated with immunoSEQ multiplex PCR, while TCRdb's copy carries only in-frame clones and drops some. Counted here are some 43,000 clones, roughly 80% occurring once; the ten biggest clones make up just over 4%. Sequenced here: PBMCs, sampled before anti-PD-1 treatment. The receptor set was obtained from a human donor with basal cell carcinoma.

Of note for this clone: One junction end disagrees with the germline gene, perhaps due to a read error. DNA of the CDR3: TGTGCCAGCAGTTTAGCAACCGGGTTCCCAGTGGGTTTT. Translating it yields CASSLATGFPVGF. The V call is TRBV27, the J call TRBJ1-6; D gene unclear. Germline lookup yields CDR1 MNHEY and CDR2 SMNVEV (reference sequence). CDR3 length equals 13 residues.

The rearrangement links TRBV6-6 to TRBJ1-1, with D possibly TRBD1 on 6 matching bases. The CDR3 runs to 14 residues. Germline V gene sequence: CDR1 MNHNY, CDR2 SVGAGI (reference sequence). Trimming removed 6 bases from V and 8 bases from J, with 19 bases in between. CDR3 DNA sequence: TGTGCCAGCAGCGGTAATGGGGGCCTCGCCGAAGCTTTCTTT. Translated: CASSGNGGLAEAFF.

The chain recombines TRBV19 with TRBJ2-2; 11 bases align to TRBD2. This CDR3 has 16 residues. J lost 4 bases, V lost 5 bases, and 6 bases had no gene match. The germline V gene has CDR1 LNHDA and CDR2 SQIVND (reference sequence). CDR3 in amino acids: CASSHLGLAATGELFF. CDR3 DNA sequence: TGTGCCAGTAGTCACCTGGGACTAGCGGCCACCGGGGAGCTGTTTTTT.

This sequence joins TRBV11-3 and TRBJ2-1, with 9 bases aligning to TRBD2. This CDR3 region has 16 residues. The ends lost 0 bases at V and 6 bases at J; junction bases unmatched: 6. Germline V gene lookup returns CDR1 SGHNT and CDR2 YENEEA. The CDR3 DNA sequence: TGTGCCAGCAGCTTAGAGTCAGCGGGGGGTGTCAATGAGCAGTTCTTC. Protein: CASSLESAGGVNEQFF.

The chain is built from TRBV6-5 and TRBJ2-7; 10 nucleotides align to TRBD2. Germline CDR1 is MNHEY and CDR2 is SVGAGI. This CDR3 is built from 14 residues. V shed 6 bases and J 5 bases; nucleotides not matched to a gene: 7. CDR3 DNA: TGTGCCAGCAGATCTGGACTAGCGGTCGACGAGCAGTACTTC. Amino acids: CASRSGLAVDEQYF.

This chain links TRBV13 with TRBJ1-1; the match to TRBD1 covers 7 bases. The V segment lost 5 bases and the J segment 1 base; nucleotides outside the gene matches: 16. The germline gives CDR1 PRHDT, CDR2 FYEKMQ (reference sequence). CDR3 length: 18 residues. The CDR3 loop reads CASSPRGSRRKENTEAFF. As DNA, the CDR3 is TGTGCCAGCAGCCCCAGGGGGTCGAGGAGGAAAGAGAACACTGAAGCTTTCTTT.

The V call is TRBV30, the J call TRBJ1-5; 8 nucleotides align to TRBD1. The CDR3 is 14 residues long. J lost 1 base, V lost 5 bases, and 4 bases had no gene match. Germline lookup yields CDR1 GTSNPN and CDR2 SVGIG (reference sequence). This CDR3 is CAWGQGRSNQPQHF. Here the CDR3 DNA reads TGTGCCTGGGGACAGGGAAGGAGCAATCAGCCCCAGCATTTT.

This clone is judged medium-sized. The V gene is TRBV28, the J gene TRBJ2-7; D may match TRBD1 or TRBD2 (6 bases each). CDR3 size: 12 residues. Trimming pared 10 bases from V and 0 bases from J, leaving 10 bases between. Germline V gene sequence: CDR1 MDHEN, CDR2 SYDVKM. CDR3 protein: CATEGGSYEQYF. CDR3 DNA: TGTGCCACCGAGGGGGGCTCCTACGAGCAGTACTTC.

V gene TRBV3-1 (or the pseudogene TRBV3-2) combines with J gene TRBJ1-2; a possible D gene is TRBD1 (5 bases). CDR3 size: 13 residues. Germline CDR1 is LGHDT and CDR2 is YNNKEL (reference sequence). Trimming removed 4 bases from V and 8 bases from J, with 14 bases in between. The CDR3 here is CASSRTSGGGYTF. The CDR3 DNA reads TGTGCCAGCAGCCGGACTAGCGGGGGGGGCTACACCTTC.